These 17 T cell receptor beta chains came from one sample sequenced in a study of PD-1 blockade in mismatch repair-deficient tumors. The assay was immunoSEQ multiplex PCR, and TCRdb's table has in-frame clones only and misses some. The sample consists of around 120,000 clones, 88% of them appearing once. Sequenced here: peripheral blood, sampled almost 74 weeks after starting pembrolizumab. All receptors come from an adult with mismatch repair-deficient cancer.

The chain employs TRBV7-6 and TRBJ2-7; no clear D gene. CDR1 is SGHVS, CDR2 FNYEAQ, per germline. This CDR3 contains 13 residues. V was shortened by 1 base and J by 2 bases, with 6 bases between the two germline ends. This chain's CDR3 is CASSLDPTYEQYF. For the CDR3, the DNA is TGTGCCAGCAGCTTAGACCCTACCTACGAGCAGTACTTC.

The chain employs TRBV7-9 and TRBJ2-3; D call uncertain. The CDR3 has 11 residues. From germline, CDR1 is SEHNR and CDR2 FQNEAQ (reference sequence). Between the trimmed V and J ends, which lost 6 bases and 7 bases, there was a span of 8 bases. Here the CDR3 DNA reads TGTGCCAGCAGTCCCAAAAATACGCAGTATTTT. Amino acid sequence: CASSPKNTQYF.

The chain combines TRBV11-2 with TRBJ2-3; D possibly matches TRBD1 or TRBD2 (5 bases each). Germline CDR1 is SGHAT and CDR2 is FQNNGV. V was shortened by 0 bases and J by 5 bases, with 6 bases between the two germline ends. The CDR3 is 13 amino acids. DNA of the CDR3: TGTGCCAGCAGCTTAGAGGGGGTAGATACGCAGTATTTT. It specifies CASSLEGVDTQYF.

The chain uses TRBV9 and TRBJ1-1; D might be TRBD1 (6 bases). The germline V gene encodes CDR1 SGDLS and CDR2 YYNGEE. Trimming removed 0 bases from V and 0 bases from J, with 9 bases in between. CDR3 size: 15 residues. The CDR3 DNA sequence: TGTGCCAGCAGCGTAGGAGGGGGTTTGAACACTGAAGCTTTCTTT. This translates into CASSVGGGLNTEAFF.

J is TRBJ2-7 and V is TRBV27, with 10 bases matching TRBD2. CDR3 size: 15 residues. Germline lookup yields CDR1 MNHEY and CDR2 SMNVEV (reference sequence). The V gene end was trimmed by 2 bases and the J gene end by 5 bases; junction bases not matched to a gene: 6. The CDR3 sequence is CASSLQREGSHEQYF. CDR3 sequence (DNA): TGTGCCAGCAGTTTACAGCGGGAGGGATCCCACGAGCAGTACTTC.

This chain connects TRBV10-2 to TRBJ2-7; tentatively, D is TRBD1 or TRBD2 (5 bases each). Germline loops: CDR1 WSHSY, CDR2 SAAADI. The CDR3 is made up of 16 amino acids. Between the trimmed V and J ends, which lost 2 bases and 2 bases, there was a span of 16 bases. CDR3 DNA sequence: TGCGCCAGCAGTGAGGGGCCCCCGGGGACGCCCTACGAGCAGTACTTC. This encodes CASSEGPPGTPYEQYF.

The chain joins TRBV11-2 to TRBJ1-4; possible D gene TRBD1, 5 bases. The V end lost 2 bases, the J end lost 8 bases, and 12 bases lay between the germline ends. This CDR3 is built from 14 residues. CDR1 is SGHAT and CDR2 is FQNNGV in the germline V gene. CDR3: CASSLNGAGEKLFF. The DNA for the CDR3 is TGTGCCAGCAGCTTAAACGGGGCGGGGGAAAAACTGTTTTTT.

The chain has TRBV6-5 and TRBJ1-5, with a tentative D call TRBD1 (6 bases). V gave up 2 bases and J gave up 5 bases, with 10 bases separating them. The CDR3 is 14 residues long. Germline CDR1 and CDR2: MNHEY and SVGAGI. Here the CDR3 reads CASSYDRFDQPQHF. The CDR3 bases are TGTGCCAGCAGTTACGACAGGTTCGATCAGCCCCAGCATTTT.

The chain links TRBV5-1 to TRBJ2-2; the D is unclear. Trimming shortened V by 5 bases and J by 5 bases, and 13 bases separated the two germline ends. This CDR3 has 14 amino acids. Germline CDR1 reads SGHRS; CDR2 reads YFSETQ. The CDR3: CASSLVGETGELFF. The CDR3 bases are TGCGCCAGCAGTCTTGTAGGAGAGACCGGGGAGCTGTTTTTT.

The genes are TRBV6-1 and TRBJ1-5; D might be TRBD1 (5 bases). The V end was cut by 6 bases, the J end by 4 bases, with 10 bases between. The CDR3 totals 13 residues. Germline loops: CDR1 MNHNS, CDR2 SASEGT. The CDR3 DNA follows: TGTGCCAGCAGCGTAGGGGAAAATCAGCCCCAGCATTTT. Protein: CASSVGENQPQHF.

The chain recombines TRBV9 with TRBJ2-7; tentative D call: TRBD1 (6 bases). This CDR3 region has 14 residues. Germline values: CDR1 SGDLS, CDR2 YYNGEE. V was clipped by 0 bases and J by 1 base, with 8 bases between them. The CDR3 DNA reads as TGTGCCAGCAGCGTAGGGACAGCGTCCTACGAGCAGTACTTC. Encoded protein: CASSVGTASYEQYF.

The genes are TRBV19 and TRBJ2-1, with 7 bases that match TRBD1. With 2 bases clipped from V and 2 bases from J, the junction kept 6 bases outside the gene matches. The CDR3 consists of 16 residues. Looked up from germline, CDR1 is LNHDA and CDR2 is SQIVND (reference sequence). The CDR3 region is CASSISLGQTYNEQFF. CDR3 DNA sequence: TGTGCCAGTAGTATAAGTCTGGGACAGACCTACAATGAGCAGTTCTTC.

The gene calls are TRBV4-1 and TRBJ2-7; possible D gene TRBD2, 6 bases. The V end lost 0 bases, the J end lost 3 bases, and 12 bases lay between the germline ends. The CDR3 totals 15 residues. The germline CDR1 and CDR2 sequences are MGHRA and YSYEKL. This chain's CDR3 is CASSQDSGVYYEQYF. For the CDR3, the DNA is TGCGCCAGCAGCCAAGATTCGGGGGTTTACTACGAGCAGTACTTC.

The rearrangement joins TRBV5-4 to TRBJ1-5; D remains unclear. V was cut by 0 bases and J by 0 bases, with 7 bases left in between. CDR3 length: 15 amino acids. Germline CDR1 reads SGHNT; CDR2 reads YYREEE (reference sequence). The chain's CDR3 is CASSLETDSNQPQHF. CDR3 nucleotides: TGTGCCAGCAGCTTGGAAACGGATAGCAATCAGCCCCAGCATTTT.

This CDR3 is CASSLNLAKNIQYF. In DNA form, the CDR3 reads TGTGCCAGCAGCTTAAATCTAGCCAAAAACATTCAGTACTTC. V and J are TRBV7-9 and TRBJ2-4; D remains ambiguous. CDR3 length: 14 residues. V was cut by 2 bases and J by 0 bases, with 5 bases left in between. Germline assignment: CDR1 SEHNR and CDR2 FQNEAQ (reference sequence).

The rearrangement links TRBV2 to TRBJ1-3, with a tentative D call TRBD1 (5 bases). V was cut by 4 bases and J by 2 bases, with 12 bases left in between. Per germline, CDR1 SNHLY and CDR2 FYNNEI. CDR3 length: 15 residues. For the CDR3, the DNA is TGTGCCAGCAGTGTTGATGGGGGGGCTGGAAACACCATATATTTT. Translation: CASSVDGGAGNTIYF.

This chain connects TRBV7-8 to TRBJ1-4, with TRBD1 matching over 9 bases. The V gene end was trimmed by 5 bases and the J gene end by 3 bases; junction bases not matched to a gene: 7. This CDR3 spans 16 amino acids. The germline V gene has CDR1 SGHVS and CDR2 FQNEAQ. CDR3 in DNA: TGTGCCAGCAGCCCAGGACAGGGGTGGCCTAATGAAAAACTGTTTTTT. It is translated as CASSPGQGWPNEKLFF. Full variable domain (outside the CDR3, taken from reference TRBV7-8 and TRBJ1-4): GAGVSQSPRYKVAKRGQDVALRCDPISGHVSLFWYQQALGQGPEFLTYFQNEAQLDKSGLPSDRFFAERPEGSVSTLKIQRTQQEDSAVYLCASSPGQGWPNEKLFFGSGTQLSVL.